The clone carrying this T cell receptor beta chain turned up a few times. Antigen specificity is unknown. Unique molecular identifiers were incorporated during preparation of the TCRbeta library. Each CDR3 protein gets one entry after TCRdb re-called the PCR reads with MiXCR. The sample lists approximately 650,000 distinct CDR3 sequences; 13% were seen once. Germline V gene sequence: CDR1 MNHEY, CDR2 SVGAGI. The CDR3 has 13 residues. The ends were cut back, 2 bases at V and 4 bases at J, with 8 bases in the middle. The data belong to a study of T-cell reconstitution after alpha-beta-depleted transplantation in children. Study-wide points: At around two months after transplant, the alpha-beta T cells were reportedly derived from several hundred expanded clones that came from non-depleted graft cells. Most T-cell counts and diversity one year after the transplant came from T cells that were newly produced.

V usage is TRBV6-5 and J usage is TRBJ2-5; D assignment may be TRBD1 or TRBD2 (5 bases each). This sequence was found in a girl between 2 and 10 years old with congenital amegakaryocytic thrombocytopenia, due to receive a stem cell transplant. This material consisted of PBMCs, taken before TCRalphabeta/CD19-depleted stem cell transplant. In DNA form, the CDR3 reads TGTGCCAGCAGTTACGGGGCGGGAGAGACCCAGTACTTC. Amino acid sequence: CASSYGAGETQYF.